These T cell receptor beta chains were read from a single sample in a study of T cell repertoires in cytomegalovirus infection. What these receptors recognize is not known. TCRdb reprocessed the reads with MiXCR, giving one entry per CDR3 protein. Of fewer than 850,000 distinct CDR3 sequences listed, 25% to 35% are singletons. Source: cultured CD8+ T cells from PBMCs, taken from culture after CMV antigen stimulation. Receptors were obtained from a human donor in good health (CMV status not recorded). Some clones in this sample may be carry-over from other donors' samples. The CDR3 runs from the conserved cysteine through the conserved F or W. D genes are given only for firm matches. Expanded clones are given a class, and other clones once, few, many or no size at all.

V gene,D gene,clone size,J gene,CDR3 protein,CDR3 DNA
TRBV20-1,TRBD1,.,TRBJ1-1,CSATSLGQGNTEAFF,TGCAGTGCTACCTCCCTGGGACAGGGGAACACTGAAGCTTTCTTT
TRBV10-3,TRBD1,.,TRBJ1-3,CAIRTGEGNTIYF,TGTGCCATCAGGACAGGGGAAGGAAACACCATATATTTT
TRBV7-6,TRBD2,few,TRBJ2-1,CASSGAGFNEQFF,TGTGCCAGCAGCGGAGCGGGGTTCAATGAGCAGTTCTTC
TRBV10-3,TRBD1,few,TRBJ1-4,CAISTGTGYATNEKLFF,TGTGCCATCAGTACCGGGACAGGGTATGCAACTAATGAAAAACTGTTTTTT
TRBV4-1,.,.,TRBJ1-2,CASSQEEVYGYTF,TGCGCCAGCAGCCAAGAAGAGGTCTATGGCTACACCTTC
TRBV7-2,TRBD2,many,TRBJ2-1,CASSYSGGADEQFF,TGTGCCAGCAGCTATAGCGGGGGGGCTGATGAGCAGTTCTTC
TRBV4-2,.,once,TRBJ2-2,CASSQQGGANTGELFF,TGTGCCAGCAGCCAACAGGGGGGGGCGAACACCGGGGAGCTGTTTTTT
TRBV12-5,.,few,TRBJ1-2,CASGSALADGYTF,TGTGCTAGTGGTTCAGCCCTAGCCGATGGCTACACCTTC
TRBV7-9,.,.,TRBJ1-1,CASSPKEGPNTEAFF,TGTGCCAGCAGCCCGAAGGAAGGGCCGAACACTGAAGCTTTCTTT
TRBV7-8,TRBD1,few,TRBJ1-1,CASSLLPWTGPSTEAFF,TGTGCCAGCAGCTTATTACCCTGGACAGGGCCGAGCACTGAAGCTTTCTTT
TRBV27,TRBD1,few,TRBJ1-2,CASSFSGQGNPYGYTF,TGTGCCAGCAGTTTTTCGGGACAGGGGAATCCGTATGGCTACACCTTC
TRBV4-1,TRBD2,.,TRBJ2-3,CASSHRTSGGPPTDTQYF,TGCGCCAGCAGCCACCGGACTAGCGGGGGGCCGCCCACAGATACGCAGTATTTT
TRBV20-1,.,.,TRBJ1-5,CSAAEGGGQPQHF,TGCAGTGCCGCGGAAGGGGGTGGTCAGCCCCAGCATTTT
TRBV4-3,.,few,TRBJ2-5,CASSPSALEGETQYF,TGCGCCAGCAGCCCATCAGCACTAGAGGGAGAGACCCAGTACTTC
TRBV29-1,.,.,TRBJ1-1,CSVPWGSSEAFF,TGCAGCGTCCCTTGGGGGTCCTCAGAAGCTTTCTTT
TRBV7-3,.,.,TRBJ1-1,CASSLSSGTWSTEAFF,TGTGCCAGCAGCTTATCTTCCGGGACTTGGAGCACTGAAGCTTTCTTT
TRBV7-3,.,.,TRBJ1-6,CGSSGGPVQASSSPLHF,TGTGGCAGCAGCGGCGGACCAGTCCAAGCCTCTAGTTCACCCCTCCACTTT
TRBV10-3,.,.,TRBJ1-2,CAISESPEGEYGYTF,TGTGCCATCAGTGAGTCCCCGGAGGGGGAATATGGCTACACCTTC
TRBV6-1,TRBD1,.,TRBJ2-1,CASVGGQAAYNEQFF,TGTGCCAGCGTTGGGGGACAGGCGGCCTACAATGAGCAGTTCTTC
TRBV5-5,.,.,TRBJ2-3,CASSVDSWIPPDTQYF,TGTGCCAGCAGCGTAGACAGCTGGATACCTCCAGATACGCAGTATTTT
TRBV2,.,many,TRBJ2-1,CASSVSQRRDYNEQFF,TGTGCCAGCTCGGTCTCCCAGAGGCGGGACTACAATGAGCAGTTCTTC
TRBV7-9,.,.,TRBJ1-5,CASSLVGGPSNQPQHF,TGTGCCAGCAGCTTAGTTGGGGGACCCAGCAATCAGCCCCAGCATTTT
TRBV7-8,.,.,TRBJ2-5,CASSSSSEDQETQYF,TGTGCCAGCAGCTCCTCCTCAGAGGACCAAGAGACCCAGTACTTC
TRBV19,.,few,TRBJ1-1,CASSPNRDKNTEAFF,TGTGCCAGTAGTCCCAACCGGGATAAGAACACTGAAGCTTTCTTT
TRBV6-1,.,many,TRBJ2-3,CAIETGRDTQYF,TGTGCCATCGAGACTGGGCGGGATACGCAGTATTTT
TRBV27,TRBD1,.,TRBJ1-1,CASNTGGGTEAFF,TGTGCCAGCAACACAGGGGGCGGCACTGAAGCTTTCTTT
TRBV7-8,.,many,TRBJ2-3,CAPIPPGASTDTQYF,TGTGCTCCCATTCCCCCGGGGGCGAGCACAGATACGCAGTATTTT
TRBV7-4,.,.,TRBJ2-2,CASSLSTGLHTGELFF,TGTGCCAGCAGCTTATCGACCGGACTTCACACCGGGGAGCTGTTTTTT
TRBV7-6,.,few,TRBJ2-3,CASSFNRDWSTDTQYF,TGTGCCAGCAGTTTTAATCGGGACTGGTCCACAGATACGCAGTATTTT
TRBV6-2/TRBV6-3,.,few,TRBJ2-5,CASSYTTTDAAQYF,TGTGCCAGCAGTTACACAACGACAGACGCGGCCCAGTACTTC
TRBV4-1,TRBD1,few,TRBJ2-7,CASRGTGSEQYF,TGCGCCAGCAGAGGGACAGGGAGCGAGCAGTACTTC
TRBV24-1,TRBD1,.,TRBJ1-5,CATSASDRVNQPQHF,TGTGCCACCAGTGCCTCCGACAGGGTTAATCAGCCCCAGCATTTT
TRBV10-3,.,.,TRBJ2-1,CANFNRAFAVNEQFF,TGTGCCAACTTCAACCGGGCGTTCGCCGTTAATGAGCAGTTCTTC
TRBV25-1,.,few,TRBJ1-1,CASSEGTATEAFF,TGTGCCAGCAGTGAAGGCACGGCCACTGAAGCTTTCTTT
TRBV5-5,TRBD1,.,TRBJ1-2,CASSLKGQGISNYGYTF,TGTGCCAGCAGCTTGAAGGGACAGGGAATCTCTAACTATGGCTACACCTTC
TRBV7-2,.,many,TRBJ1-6,CASSTSGGSPLHF,TGTGCCAGCAGCACTAGCGGGGGTTCACCCCTCCACTTT
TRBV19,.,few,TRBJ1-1,CASSISATQAFF,TGTGCCAGTAGTATATCGGCAACGCAAGCTTTCTTT
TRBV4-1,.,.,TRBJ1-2,CASSQDGVRTQYGYTF,TGCGCCAGCAGCCAAGACGGAGTCCGGACACAATATGGCTACACCTTC
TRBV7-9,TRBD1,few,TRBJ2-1,CASSLPEGTDYNEQFF,TGTGCCAGCAGCTTACCCGAGGGGACAGATTACAATGAGCAGTTCTTC
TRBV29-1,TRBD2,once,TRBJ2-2,CSVGLAGALNTGELFF,TGCAGCGTTGGTCTAGCGGGGGCCTTGAACACCGGGGAGCTGTTTTTT
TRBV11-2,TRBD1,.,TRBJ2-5,CASSLRTGKETQYF,TGTGCCAGCAGCCTCCGGACAGGGAAAGAGACCCAGTACTTC
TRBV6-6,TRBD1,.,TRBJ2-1,CASSYAPGQGINEQFF,TGTGCCAGCAGTTATGCCCCGGGACAGGGGATCAATGAGCAGTTCTTC
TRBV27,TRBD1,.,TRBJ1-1,CASRTTGGNFGSTEAFF,TGTGCCAGCAGAACGACAGGGGGTAATTTTGGAAGCACTGAAGCTTTCTTT
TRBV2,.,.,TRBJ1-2,CASSEVRTANYGYTF,TGTGCCAGCAGTGAAGTCAGGACCGCTAACTATGGCTACACCTTC
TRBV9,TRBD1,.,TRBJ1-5,CASSATGGDQPQHF,TGTGCCAGCAGCGCTACAGGGGGAGATCAGCCCCAGCATTTT
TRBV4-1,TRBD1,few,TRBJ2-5,CASSQEDRVMGPETQYF,TGCGCCAGCAGCCAAGAGGACAGGGTAATGGGGCCAGAGACCCAGTACTTC
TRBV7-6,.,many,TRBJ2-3,CASSASDLFTDTQYF,TGTGCCAGCAGTGCTAGCGATCTCTTCACAGATACGCAGTATTTT
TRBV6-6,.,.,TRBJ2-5,CASSYSESAPLSETQYF,TGTGCCAGCAGTTACTCGGAATCGGCCCCCCTCAGCGAGACCCAGTACTTC
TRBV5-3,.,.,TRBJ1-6,CASSRRGFYNSPLHF,TGTGCCAGCAGCCGAAGGGGCTTCTATAATTCACCCCTCCACTTT
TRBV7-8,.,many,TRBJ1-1,CASSLAWQGKNTEAFF,TGTGCCAGCAGCTTAGCGTGGCAGGGGAAGAACACTGAAGCTTTCTTT
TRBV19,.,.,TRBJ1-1,CASSMRQSGTEAFF,TGTGCCAGTAGTATGAGACAGTCGGGCACTGAAGCTTTCTTT
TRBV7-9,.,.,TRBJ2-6,CASSFPQRGGPGGANVLTF,TGTGCCAGCAGCTTCCCCCAAAGGGGGGGGCCGGGTGGGGCCAACGTCCTGACTTTC
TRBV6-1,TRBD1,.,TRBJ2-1,CASSTFGTVLSSYNEQFF,TGTGCCAGCAGCACTTTCGGGACAGTCCTCAGCTCCTACAATGAGCAGTTCTTC
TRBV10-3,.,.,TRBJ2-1,CAIPGAGNEQFF,TGTGCCATCCCCGGGGCGGGCAATGAGCAGTTCTTC
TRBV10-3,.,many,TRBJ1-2,CAISESRQVTNYGYTF,TGTGCCATCAGTGAGTCGCGTCAGGTGACGAACTATGGCTACACCTTC
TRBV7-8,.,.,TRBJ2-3,CASSLDPRTDTQYF,TGTGCCAGCAGCTTAGATCCTAGGACAGATACGCAGTATTTT
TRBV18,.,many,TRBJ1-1,CASSPPMWVLARPEAFF,TGTGCCAGCTCACCACCGATGTGGGTTCTAGCCCGACCTGAAGCTTTCTTT
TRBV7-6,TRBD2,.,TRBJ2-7,CASSLGAGGEQYF,TGTGCCAGCAGCTTAGGCGCGGGGGGTGAGCAGTACTTC
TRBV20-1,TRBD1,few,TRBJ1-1,CSALDPGQGNTEAFF,TGCAGTGCACTCGACCCGGGACAGGGGAACACTGAAGCTTTCTTT